This is a list of T cell receptor beta chains from one sample in a study of Tregs in tolerant kidney transplant recipients. TCRdb keeps only in-frame clones here, not all; method: immunoSEQ multiplex PCR. The table lists more than 75,000 clones, over 85% of them singletons, with 0.46% in the top ten. Sequenced here: CD4+ T cells from blood, sampled before the transplant. The origin of the receptors is a human donor who received a combined kidney and bone marrow transplant. Each CDR3 is given with its conserved first and last residue. Fields, in order: V gene, D gene, clone size, J gene, CDR3 DNA, CDR3 protein. The D gene is left open where the match is weak. Clone size is given for some rows only: seen once, a few or many times, or a class if the clone is expanded.

V: TRBV29-1
D: NA
size: NA
J: TRBJ2-7
DNA: TGCAGCGTTGTCATTACAGGGTACGAGCAGTACTTC
CDR3: CSVVITGYEQYF

V: TRBV4-2
D: NA
size: NA
J: TRBJ2-7
DNA: TGTGCCAGCAGCCGCAAAATTGCACAGCACTACGAGCAGTACTTC
CDR3: CASSRKIAQHYEQYF

V: TRBV7-2
D: NA
size: NA
J: TRBJ1-4
DNA: TGTGCCAGCGGCTATGGGCTTAATGAAAAACTGTTTTTT
CDR3: CASGYGLNEKLFF

V: TRBV7-2
D: NA
size: NA
J: TRBJ2-2
DNA: TGTGCCAGCAGCTTAGGGCTAGGAGCCGGGGAGCTGTTTTTT
CDR3: CASSLGLGAGELFF

V: TRBV19
D: NA
size: NA
J: TRBJ1-4
DNA: TGTGCCAGTAGTAGACGGGGGGGTTACGGTGAAAAACTGTTTTTT
CDR3: CASSRRGGYGEKLFF

V: TRBV28
D: NA
size: NA
J: TRBJ1-1
DNA: TGTGCCAGCAGGATCCCTTCTGTGGTCAGTTCCTTTGAAGCTTTCTTT
CDR3: CASRIPSVVSSFEAFF

V: TRBV27
D: NA
size: once
J: TRBJ1-2
DNA: TGTGCCAGCAGTGCCGCCCTACAGGGAATCTATGGCTACACCTTC
CDR3: CASSAALQGIYGYTF

V: TRBV19
D: NA
size: NA
J: TRBJ2-1
DNA: TGTGCCAGCGGGAGAAGCTCCTACAATGAGCAGTTCTTC
CDR3: CASGRSSYNEQFF

V: TRBV5-1
D: TRBD2
size: NA
J: TRBJ2-3
DNA: TGCGCCAGCAGCCTACTGACTAGCGGGACGCCAGATACGCAGTATTTT
CDR3: CASSLLTSGTPDTQYF

V: TRBV5-1
D: NA
size: NA
J: TRBJ1-1
DNA: TGCGCCAGCAGCTTACAGGGTTACACTGAAGCTTTCTTT
CDR3: CASSLQGYTEAFF

V: TRBV4-3
D: TRBD2
size: NA
J: TRBJ2-5
DNA: TGCGCCAGCAGCCATCTCGGGACTAGCGGGTTCCAAGAGACCCAGTACTTC
CDR3: CASSHLGTSGFQETQYF

V: TRBV10-1
D: TRBD2
size: once
J: TRBJ2-7
DNA: TGCGCCAGCAGTGAGTCGAAGGGCCCCCAGCGGGAGTCCTACGAGCAGTACTTC
CDR3: CASSESKGPQRESYEQYF

V: TRBV5-8
D: NA
size: few
J: TRBJ1-2
DNA: TGTGCCAGCAGGGGCCGGGGGAATGGCTACACCTTC
CDR3: CASRGRGNGYTF

V: TRBV5-4
D: NA
size: NA
J: TRBJ2-3
DNA: TGTGCCAGCAGCTTGACCCCACAGCGCACAGATACGCAGTATTTT
CDR3: CASSLTPQRTDTQYF

V: TRBV19
D: NA
size: NA
J: TRBJ1-3
DNA: TGTGCCAGTAGTATACCCGGACACTCTGGAAACACCATATATTTT
CDR3: CASSIPGHSGNTIYF

V: TRBV4-3
D: NA
size: NA
J: TRBJ1-3
DNA: TGCGCCAGCAGCCAATCACGAGGCTTTGGAAACACCATATATTTT
CDR3: CASSQSRGFGNTIYF

V: TRBV5-1
D: TRBD1
size: NA
J: TRBJ2-5
DNA: TGCGCCAGCAGCTTGAGCAGGGGGCGGGAGACCCAGTACTTC
CDR3: CASSLSRGRETQYF

V: TRBV11-2
D: TRBD1
size: NA
J: TRBJ2-7
DNA: TGTGCCAGCAGCATGACAGGGGGCGCCTACGAGCAGTACTTC
CDR3: CASSMTGGAYEQYF

V: TRBV5-1
D: NA
size: NA
J: TRBJ2-4
DNA: TGCGCCAGCAGCCCGGGTCCCCTACAGGGGAGGGCCAAAAACATTCAGTACTTC
CDR3: CASSPGPLQGRAKNIQYF

V: TRBV5-1
D: TRBD1
size: NA
J: TRBJ2-1
DNA: TGCGCCAGCAGAAGGGGACCGGGACAGGGGAACAATGAGCAGTTCTTC
CDR3: CASRRGPGQGNNEQFF

V: TRBV10-3
D: TRBD1
size: NA
J: TRBJ1-4
DNA: TGTGCCATCAGGGAGGACAGGGGAAATGAAAAACTGTTTTTT
CDR3: CAIREDRGNEKLFF

V: TRBV18
D: NA
size: NA
J: TRBJ2-5
DNA: TGTGCCAGCTCACCGGAGGGGACTCCCCGGAACTTC
CDR3: CASSPEGTPRNF

V: TRBV30
D: NA
size: once
J: TRBJ2-1
DNA: TGTGCCTGGAGTGTACTTAGTCACTCCTACAATGAGCAGTTCTTC
CDR3: CAWSVLSHSYNEQFF

V: TRBV30
D: TRBD2
size: NA
J: TRBJ2-3
DNA: TGTGCCTGGAGTGTTGTACTAGCGGGGACAGATACGCAGTATTTT
CDR3: CAWSVVLAGTDTQYF

V: TRBV5-5
D: NA
size: NA
J: TRBJ1-4
DNA: TGTGCCAGCAGCCGAACTCGGCAGGGTCCTAATGAAAAACTGTTTTTT
CDR3: CASSRTRQGPNEKLFF

V: TRBV6-1
D: NA
size: NA
J: TRBJ1-1
DNA: TGTGCCACCTACGGGGGGAATCGCGCGAACACTGAAGCTTTCTTT
CDR3: CATYGGNRANTEAFF

V: TRBV5-6
D: TRBD1
size: NA
J: TRBJ2-1
DNA: TGTGCCAGCAGCGGCGGACAGGGGCTAAGCTCCTACAATGAGCAGTTCTTC
CDR3: CASSGGQGLSSYNEQFF

V: TRBV28
D: NA
size: NA
J: TRBJ2-7
DNA: TGTGCCAGCAGTTTATTGTCAGTAACCTACGAGCAGTACTTC
CDR3: CASSLLSVTYEQYF

V: TRBV4-3
D: NA
size: NA
J: TRBJ2-3
DNA: TGCGCCAGCAGCCAATGGGGACTGGGGAACACAGATACGCAGTATTTT
CDR3: CASSQWGLGNTDTQYF

V: TRBV7-7
D: NA
size: NA
J: TRBJ2-2
DNA: TGTGCCAGCAGCTCTGGTAGGGGGTCCACCGGGGAGCTGTTTTTT
CDR3: CASSSGRGSTGELFF

V: TRBV5-1
D: NA
size: once
J: TRBJ2-1
DNA: TGCGCCAGCAGCTTGGCCGTGGAGAATGAGCAGTTCTTC
CDR3: CASSLAVENEQFF

V: TRBV5-1
D: TRBD2
size: NA
J: TRBJ2-3
DNA: TGCGCCAGCAGCTACGGACTAGCAGCAGATACGCAGTATTTT
CDR3: CASSYGLAADTQYF

V: TRBV6-5
D: NA
size: NA
J: TRBJ2-7
DNA: TGTGCCAGCAGTTACACGCAGGGTTACGAGCAGTACTTC
CDR3: CASSYTQGYEQYF

V: TRBV29-1
D: TRBD2
size: NA
J: TRBJ2-1
DNA: TGCAGCGTTGAAAGCACTAGCGCCGCAACATACAATGAGCAGTTCTTC
CDR3: CSVESTSAATYNEQFF

V: TRBV19
D: NA
size: few
J: TRBJ2-7
DNA: TGTGCCAGTAGTAAAGGGGGTTTTGGTCGCGAGCAGTACTTC
CDR3: CASSKGGFGREQYF

V: TRBV11-1
D: NA
size: once
J: TRBJ2-1
DNA: TGTGCCAGCAGCTTAGTGAGGTCAGCCTACAATGAGCAGTTCTTC
CDR3: CASSLVRSAYNEQFF

V: TRBV30
D: TRBD1
size: few
J: TRBJ2-7
DNA: TGTGCCCGGAGCACAGGGGGCGAGCAGTACTTC
CDR3: CARSTGGEQYF

V: TRBV7-9
D: NA
size: NA
J: TRBJ2-3
DNA: TGTGCCAGCAGCTCAACGAAGCTACGACCGGGGGAGAGCACAGATACGCAGTATTTT
CDR3: CASSSTKLRPGESTDTQYF

V: TRBV4-3
D: NA
size: NA
J: TRBJ2-3
DNA: TGCGCCAGCAGCCCGGCGGCTTACACAGATACGCAGTATTTT
CDR3: CASSPAAYTDTQYF

V: TRBV7-3
D: TRBD2
size: once
J: TRBJ2-3
DNA: TGTGCCAGCAGCGGTTTAGCGGGGGGGTTAGATACGCAGTATTTT
CDR3: CASSGLAGGLDTQYF

V: TRBV5-1
D: TRBD2
size: NA
J: TRBJ2-2
DNA: TGCGCCAGCAGCTTGTCTAGCGGGACCCCGAACACCGGGGAGCTGTTTTTT
CDR3: CASSLSSGTPNTGELFF

V: TRBV30
D: NA
size: NA
J: TRBJ2-2
DNA: TGTGCCTGGAGTGTTCAGGGGCAGGGGGAGCTGTTTTTT
CDR3: CAWSVQGQGELFF

V: TRBV5-5
D: TRBD1
size: NA
J: TRBJ1-2
DNA: TGTGCCAGCAATGCCGGGACAGGGGGCAGTGGCTACACCTTC
CDR3: CASNAGTGGSGYTF

V: TRBV5-1
D: TRBD1
size: NA
J: TRBJ1-1
DNA: TGCGCCAGCAGCTTACAGGGGGCGCGGACTGAAGCTTTCTTT
CDR3: CASSLQGARTEAFF

V: TRBV10-3
D: TRBD2
size: NA
J: TRBJ2-7
DNA: TGTGCCATCAGTGGGACTAGCGGGGCAGACGAGCAGTACTTC
CDR3: CAISGTSGADEQYF

V: TRBV7-2
D: TRBD2
size: NA
J: TRBJ2-3
DNA: TGTGCCAGCAGCCCAGCTAGCGGAGATACGCAGTATTTT
CDR3: CASSPASGDTQYF

V: TRBV18
D: NA
size: NA
J: TRBJ1-3
DNA: TGTGCCAGCTCACCAACGACAGCGGGAACTGGAAACACCATATATTTT
CDR3: CASSPTTAGTGNTIYF

V: TRBV30
D: NA
size: once
J: TRBJ1-4
DNA: TGTGCCTGGAGAACAGGGTTAGGGGGACCAACTAATGAAAAACTGTTTTTT
CDR3: CAWRTGLGGPTNEKLFF

V: TRBV6-1
D: NA
size: few
J: TRBJ2-2
DNA: TGTGCCAGCTGGGCAGTCGGGGAGCTGTTTTTT
CDR3: CASWAVGELFF

V: TRBV5-6
D: TRBD1
size: NA
J: TRBJ1-5
DNA: TGTGCCAGCAGCTACACGGGACAGGGAGGACAGCCCCAGCATTTT
CDR3: CASSYTGQGGQPQHF

V: TRBV7-9
D: NA
size: NA
J: TRBJ2-3
DNA: TGTGCCAGCAGCTCTATACAGGGAACAGATACGCAGTATTTT
CDR3: CASSSIQGTDTQYF

V: TRBV6-4
D: TRBD1
size: NA
J: TRBJ1-2
DNA: TGTGCCAGCAGTGACGGGAAGGGACAGGCCTATGGCTACACCTTC
CDR3: CASSDGKGQAYGYTF

V: TRBV7-2
D: NA
size: NA
J: TRBJ2-5
DNA: TGTGCCAGCAGCTTAGCGGGTGGGGGGATGGTGGAGACCCAGTACTTC
CDR3: CASSLAGGGMVETQYF

V: TRBV2
D: NA
size: few
J: TRBJ2-7
DNA: TGTGCCAGCAGTGCTTCCTACGAGCAGTACTTC
CDR3: CASSASYEQYF

V: TRBV7-6
D: TRBD2
size: NA
J: TRBJ2-7
DNA: TGTGCCAGCAGCTTATGGCGAACGCCGGGACTAGCGGGAGCGCGGGAGCAGTACTTC
CDR3: CASSLWRTPGLAGAREQYF